These 32 T cell receptor beta chains were sequenced from one sample in a study of T-cell reconstitution after alpha-beta-depleted transplantation in children. Preparation of the TCRbeta library was carried out with unique molecular identifiers. TCRdb re-analysed the PCR reads in MiXCR, keeping a single row per CDR3 protein. This table has over 450,000 distinct CDR3 sequences, over 9.5% appearing once. The specimen comprised PBMCs, sampled before TCRalphabeta/CD19-depleted stem cell transplant. These receptors all come from a child aged 2 to 10 with inherited bone marrow failure, due to receive a stem cell transplant.

The chain uses TRBV14 and TRBJ2-1; D unclear. V was shortened by 4 bases and J by 7 bases, with 14 bases between the two germline ends. Germline V gene sequence: CDR1 SGHDN, CDR2 FVKESK. This CDR3 is built from 14 residues. The CDR3 DNA reads TGTGCCAGCAGCCGCCCTGGGATGAGGAATGAGCAGTTCTTC. Translation: CASSRPGMRNEQFF. The full variable domain, completed using reference TRBV14 and TRBJ2-1, is EAGVTQFPSHSVIEKGQTVTLRCDPISGHDNLYWYRRVMGKEIKFLLHFVKESKQDESGMPNNRFLAERTGGTYSTLKVQPAELEDSGVYFCASSRPGMRNEQFFGPGTRLTVL.

The genes are TRBV5-4 and TRBJ2-1, with D perhaps TRBD2 (6 bases). The CDR3 has 14 residues. Germline values: CDR1 SGHNT, CDR2 YYREEE (reference sequence). V shed 0 bases and J shed 8 bases, with 12 bases lying between them. CDR3 amino acids: CASSLDPSADEQFF. CDR3 DNA sequence: TGTGCCAGCAGCTTGGATCCTAGCGCGGATGAGCAGTTCTTC.

This clonotype appeared many times. V usage is TRBV12-3 or TRBV12-4 and J usage is TRBJ1-1; D is uncertain. Trimming shortened V by 6 bases and J by 11 bases, and 13 bases separated the two germline ends. The CDR3 totals 11 residues. In DNA, the CDR3 is TGTGCCAGCAGGAGAGAAAGAAGGGCTTTCTTT. Translation gives CASRRERRAFF.

In its sample, this clonotype was seen a few times. The chain uses TRBV4-3 and TRBJ1-2; D possibly corresponds to TRBD1 (5 bases). The germline V and J ends were trimmed by 2 bases and 4 bases, with 8 bases remaining between them. This CDR3 comprises 13 residues. CDR1 is LGHNA, CDR2 YSLEER, per germline. The CDR3 region is CASSQRQTYGYTF. The CDR3 DNA reads TGCGCCAGCAGCCAACGACAGACCTATGGCTACACCTTC.

This clonotype was counted many times. The rearrangement uses TRBV27 and TRBJ2-2; 7 nucleotides line up with TRBD2. The V and J ends lost 2 bases and 5 bases, in that order; junction bases with no gene match: 5. Germline V gives CDR1 MNHEY, CDR2 SMNVEV (reference sequence). The CDR3 length is 15 residues. DNA for the CDR3: TGTGCCAGCAGTTTACTGGCGGGAGTAACCGGGGAGCTGTTTTTT. Encoded protein: CASSLLAGVTGELFF.

The chain links TRBV11-2 to TRBJ2-1, with 7 positions matching TRBD2. CDR1 is SGHAT and CDR2 is FQNNGV in the germline V gene. The V and J ends lost 3 bases and 2 bases, in that order; junction bases with no gene match: 13. The CDR3 is 18 residues long. This chain's CDR3 is CASSLQSAGLAAYNEQFF. CDR3 DNA sequence: TGTGCCAGCAGCTTGCAATCTGCGGGTCTAGCGGCCTACAATGAGCAGTTCTTC. Based on the CDR3 plus reference TRBV11-2 and TRBJ2-1, the full variable domain is EAGVAQSPRYKIIEKRQSVAFWCNPISGHATLYWYQQILGQGPKLLIQFQNNGVVDDSQLPKDRFSAERLKGVDSTLKIQPAKLEDSAVYLCASSLQSAGLAAYNEQFFGPGTRLTVL.

At least ten counts were recorded for this clonotype. The chain employs TRBV29-1 and TRBJ2-5; D possibly corresponds to TRBD2 (6 bases). V was clipped by 3 bases and J by 9 bases, with 14 bases between them. CDR1 is SQVTM and CDR2 is ANQGSEA in the germline V gene. CDR3 length: 12 amino acids. CDR3 sequence (DNA): TGCAGCGTTGAGGTCTCGGCGGGGTCCCAGTACTTC. Its translation is CSVEVSAGSQYF.

This clonotype was counted at least ten times. This chain joins TRBV10-3 and TRBJ2-7, with D maybe TRBD2 (6 bases). The germline gives CDR1 ENHRY, CDR2 SYGVKD. With 2 bases removed from V and 1 base from J, the gap between germline ends came to 12 bases. The CDR3 runs to 15 residues. CDR3: CAISERGIGSYEQYF. In DNA form, the CDR3 reads TGTGCCATCAGTGAGCGGGGGATAGGGTCCTACGAGCAGTACTTC.

Worth noting for this clonotype: A read error may explain this, as a much larger clone is one base away. The chain employs TRBV7-2 and TRBJ1-2, with no clear D. V was pared by 5 bases and J by 3 bases, with 13 bases between. Germline loops: CDR1 SGHTA, CDR2 FQGNSA. The CDR3 totals 14 residues. The CDR3 sequence: CASSRAGGDYGYTF. In DNA, the CDR3 is TGTGCCAGCAGCCGGGCGGGCGGTGACTATGGCTACACCTTC.

This clonotype was seen ten or more times. The CDR3 is CSASHPYSGSYNEQFF. For the CDR3, the DNA is TGCAGTGCTAGCCACCCATATTCTGGCTCCTACAATGAGCAGTTCTTC. The chain uses TRBV20-1 and TRBJ2-1; D gene unclear. The CDR3 covers 16 residues. Germline loops: CDR1 DFQATT, CDR2 SNEGSKA (reference sequence). The germline V and J ends were trimmed by 3 bases and 0 bases, with 15 bases remaining between them.

This clonotype appeared once. The junction does not match germline at one end; this may be a read error. The genes are TRBV27 and TRBJ2-1; TRBD2 is a possible D gene (5 bases). This CDR3 is built from 16 residues. CDR1 MNHEY and CDR2 SMNVEV come from the germline V gene (reference sequence). This chain's CDR3 is CASRTIGRDLYNEPFF. Written as DNA, the CDR3 is TGTGCCAGCAGGACTATCGGACGGGATCTCTACAATGAGCCGTTCTTC.

The chain employs TRBV20-1 and TRBJ2-3; 15 bases agree with TRBD2. The CDR3 runs 17 residues. Looked up from germline, CDR1 is DFQATT and CDR2 is SNEGSKA (reference sequence). The V segment lost 4 bases and the J segment 3 bases; nucleotides outside the gene matches: 8. In DNA, the CDR3 is TGCAGTGCTAAGAGAGGACTAGCGGGAGGGGCTACAGATACGCAGTATTTT. This encodes CSAKRGLAGGATDTQYF.

In this sample, this clonotype turned up many times. The junction departs from the called germline gene at one end, perhaps through a read error. The V and J genes are TRBV27 and TRBJ2-7; 8 nucleotides align to TRBD1. This CDR3 contains 14 residues. In germline, CDR1 is MNHEY, CDR2 SMNVEV (reference sequence). CDR3 sequence (DNA): TGCGCCAGCAGCCTTCGGACAGGGCCCTACGAGCAGTACTTC. Protein product: CASSLRTGPYEQYF.

Comments on this clonotype: A much larger clonotype is one base distant, so this may be a read error. The chain carries TRBV29-1 and TRBJ2-7, with 10 positions matching TRBD2. J was trimmed by 2 bases and V by 4 bases; bases with no gene match: 5. The CDR3 has 14 residues. The germline CDR1 and CDR2 sequences are SQVTM and ANQGSEA. In DNA, the CDR3 is TGCAGCGTTGTAGCGGGAGGTATCACCTACGAGCAGTACTTC. Its protein is CSVVAGGITYEQYF.

Here the CDR3 DNA reads TGTGCCAGTAGTATCATACAGGGGCATTACAATGAGCAGTTCTTC. It encodes CASSIIQGHYNEQFF. This chain connects TRBV19 to TRBJ2-1, with TRBD1 matching 7 bases. Germline trimming cut 3 bases from V and 4 bases from J; bases unmatched to any gene: 6. The CDR3 consists of 15 residues. The germline CDR1 and CDR2 sequences are LNHDA and SQIVND (reference sequence). Drawing the rest from reference TRBV19 and TRBJ2-1, the complete variable domain is DGGITQSPKYLFRKEGQNVTLSCEQNLNHDAMYWYRQDPGQGLRLIYYSQIVNDFQKGDIAEGYSVSREKKESFPLTVTSAQKNPTAFYLCASSIIQGHYNEQFFGPGTRLTVL.

This clonotype was picked up a small number of times. The rearrangement links TRBV18 to TRBJ2-4; D is unclear. Per the germline V gene, CDR1 is KGHSH and CDR2 is LQKENI. This CDR3 region has 15 residues. V shed 2 bases and J shed 5 bases, with 13 bases lying between them. Here the CDR3 DNA reads TGTGCCAGCTCACCAGTTACAGAGAAGGAAAACATTCAGTACTTC. This sequence encodes CASSPVTEKENIQYF.

In its sample, this clonotype was seen many times. The chain recombines TRBV21-1 with TRBJ2-6. TRBV21-1 represents a pseudogene. This CDR3 has 19 amino acids. CDR3 sequence: CASSLRTANASSGANVLTF. Written as DNA, the CDR3 is TGTGCCAGCAGCCTACGGACGGCAAACGCTTCCTCTGGGGCCAACGTCCTGACTTTC.

The chain recombines TRBV30 with TRBJ2-7, with D hard to call. Per germline, CDR1 GTSNPN and CDR2 SVGIG (reference sequence). This CDR3 has 11 amino acids. The germline V and J ends were trimmed by 2 bases and 5 bases, with 7 bases remaining between them. CDR3 sequence: CAWSRAHEQYF. The CDR3 coding sequence is TGTGCCTGGAGTAGGGCCCACGAGCAGTACTTC.

A few counts support this clonotype. V is TRBV6-2 or TRBV6-3 and J is TRBJ2-7; TRBD2 matches at 14 bases. The CDR3 extends over 16 amino acids. V dropped 2 bases and J dropped 3; count of bases not matched to a gene: 3. The germline gives CDR1 MNHEY, CDR2 SVGEGT. The CDR3 DNA is TGTGCCAGCAGTTACCGGACTAGCGGGAGGAGCTACGAGCAGTACTTC. This translates into CASSYRTSGRSYEQYF.

The sample holds many counts of this clonotype. The V call is TRBV6-1, the J call TRBJ1-4, with D uncertain. The ends were cut back, 8 bases at V and 3 bases at J, with 13 bases in the middle. The CDR3 extends over 14 amino acids. Germline V gives CDR1 MNHNS, CDR2 SASEGT. The CDR3, as DNA: TGTGCCAGCGCGATGGGAACGGCTAATGAAAAACTGTTTTTT. This translates into CASAMGTANEKLFF.

This clonotype was seen ten or more times. The chain joins TRBV11-2 to TRBJ1-2; no reliable D call. Germline CDR1 SGHAT, CDR2 FQNNGV. The CDR3 consists of 14 residues. Trimming pared 5 bases from V and 6 bases from J, leaving 16 bases between. For the CDR3, the DNA is TGTGCCAGCAGCCGTATAGGGATTGCCCATGGCTACACCTTC. Translation: CASSRIGIAHGYTF.

This clonotype has just a few counts. The chain couples TRBV18 to TRBJ1-1; D ambiguous. This CDR3 region has 12 residues. V lost 2 bases and J 4 bases, leaving 5 bases between the germline ends. Germline V lookup: CDR1 KGHSH, CDR2 LQKENI. The CDR3 DNA reads as TGTGCCAGCTCACCAGTTCCCACTGAAGCTTTCTTT. This translates into CASSPVPTEAFF.

A note on this clonotype: A much bigger clone sits one base away, suggesting this may be a read error. The chain combines TRBV6-5 with TRBJ2-1; D perhaps matches TRBD2 (6 bases). The V gene lost 2 bases and the J gene lost 9 bases, with 17 bases spanning the gap. Looked up from germline, CDR1 is MNHEY and CDR2 is SVGAGI. This CDR3 has 15 residues. CDR3: CASSYAAGGTSEQFF. CDR3 bases: TGTGCCAGCAGTTACGCGGCTGGCGGGACGTCTGAGCAGTTCTTC.

The table lists this clonotype with many counts. V gene TRBV5-6 combines with J gene TRBJ1-4; 12 bases are shared with TRBD1. Looked up from germline, CDR1 is SGHDT and CDR2 is YYEEEE. The CDR3 is 15 residues long. V lost 3 bases, J lost 7 bases, and 4 bases stayed unmatched. The CDR3, as DNA: TGTGCCAGCAGCTCGGGACAGGGGGCAGGTGAAAAACTGTTTTTT. Translating it yields CASSSGQGAGEKLFF.

Many counts were recorded for this clonotype. The V gene is TRBV6-2 or TRBV6-3, the J gene TRBJ2-1, with D maybe TRBD1 (6 bases). Germline V gene data show CDR1 as MNHEY and CDR2 as SVGEGT. Trimming pared 2 bases from V and 4 bases from J, leaving 15 bases between. The CDR3 has 16 residues. The CDR3 sequence is CASSYGGIRGYNEQFF. CDR3 coding DNA: TGTGCCAGCAGTTACGGCGGCATTAGGGGGTACAATGAGCAGTTCTTC.

In this sample, this clonotype turned up many times. J is TRBJ2-4 and V is TRBV20-1; D unclear. V was trimmed by 4 bases and J by 3 bases, leaving 19 bases between them. The CDR3 runs to 16 residues. Germline V lookup: CDR1 DFQATT, CDR2 SNEGSKA (reference sequence). The CDR3: CSANPRLSSGKNIQYF. In nucleotides, the CDR3 is TGCAGTGCTAACCCGCGACTCTCCTCTGGCAAAAACATTCAGTACTTC.

This clonotype was seen many times. The V call is TRBV23-1, the J call TRBJ2-1; D is possibly TRBD2 (5 bases). TRBV23-1 is filed as an ORF, its function uncertain. The CDR3 consists of 17 residues. Trimming took 2 bases from V and 3 from J, leaving 17 bases between them. The CDR3 reads CASSQARGLAGYNEQFF. The CDR3, as DNA: TGCGCCAGCAGTCAAGCCCGTGGGCTAGCCGGCTACAATGAGCAGTTCTTC.

At least ten counts were recorded for this clonotype. The rearrangement uses TRBV5-5 and TRBJ1-1; no firm D call. CDR3 size: 15 residues. Trimming shortened V by 1 base and J by 0 bases, and 10 bases separated the two germline ends. Germline values: CDR1 SGHKS, CDR2 YYEKEE (reference sequence). The CDR3 region is CASSLHGGLNTEAFF. The CDR3 bases are TGTGCCAGCAGCTTGCATGGCGGATTGAACACTGAAGCTTTCTTT. The complete variable domain, with remaining parts taken from reference TRBV5-5 and TRBJ1-1, reads DAGVTQSPTHLIKTRGQQVTLRCSPISGHKSVSWYQQVLGQGPQFIFQYYEKEERGRGNFPDRFSARQFPNYSSELNVNALLLGDSALYLCASSLHGGLNTEAFFGQGTRLTVV.

This clonotype was recorded many times. V is TRBV6-5 and J is TRBJ2-7; TRBD1 aligns across 10 bases. Looked up from germline, CDR1 is MNHEY and CDR2 is SVGAGI. V dropped 4 bases and J dropped 4; count of bases not matched to a gene: 4. This CDR3 contains 14 residues. The DNA for the CDR3 is TGTGCCAGCAGTTGGGGACAGGGGCCTTACGAGCAGTACTTC. As protein: CASSWGQGPYEQYF.

Notes on this clonotype: Possible read error: a much larger clone is one base away. The chain uses TRBV6-2 or TRBV6-3 and TRBJ2-1; 7 bases align to TRBD1. V was pared by 6 bases and J by 1 base, with 9 bases of the junction left unmatched. The germline CDR1 and CDR2 sequences are MNHEY and SVGEGT. CDR3 length: 16 amino acids. CDR3: CASSSEQGRSYNEQFF. CDR3 DNA: TGTGCCAGCAGCTCAGAACAGGGGAGATCCTACAATGAGCAGTTCTTC.

In its sample, this clonotype was seen many times. The rearrangement links TRBV5-6 to TRBJ1-2; D possibly corresponds to TRBD1 (5 bases). CDR3 length: 15 residues. Germline V lookup: CDR1 SGHDT, CDR2 YYEEEE. V was shortened by 4 bases and J by 1 base, with 14 bases between the two germline ends. DNA for the CDR3: TGTGCCAGCAGCCTGGAGGGCAGGGTTAACTATGGCTACACCTTC. Encoded protein: CASSLEGRVNYGYTF.

This clonotype was detected ten times or more. Here the CDR3 reads CASTNGGYAYSNQPQHF. For the CDR3, the DNA is TGTGCCAGCACCAACGGGGGGTACGCTTATAGCAATCAGCCCCAGCATTTT. The V gene is TRBV28, the J gene TRBJ1-5, with a tentative D call TRBD1 (5 bases). The germline V and J ends were trimmed by 7 bases and 0 bases, with 19 bases remaining between them. Germline-derived CDR1 and CDR2 are MDHEN and SYDVKM. This CDR3 region has 17 residues.